Each of the 11 T cell receptor beta chains below was sequenced from the same sample in a study of blood T cell repertoires in COVID-19. TCRdb's copy holds only in-frame clones and misses some; the assay was immunoSEQ multiplex PCR. The sample has about 99,000 clones; roughly four fifths are singletons. Sequences were obtained from peripheral blood. The source is an elderly woman with active or convalescent COVID-19.

The CDR3 coding sequence is TGTGCCAGCAGTGTATATGGCGGCCAAAGCACAGATACGCAGTATTTT. This sequence encodes CASSVYGGQSTDTQYF. The chain has TRBV2 and TRBJ2-3, with unresolved D. Germline V CDR1 and CDR2: SNHLY, FYNNEI. This CDR3 has 16 amino acids. Between the trimmed V and J ends, which lost 4 bases and 0 bases, there was a span of 14 bases.

V and J are TRBV3-1 (or the pseudogene TRBV3-2) and TRBJ1-1; the D is unclear. Germline V gives CDR1 LGHDT, CDR2 YNNKEL (reference sequence). Trimming removed 1 base from V and 3 bases from J, with 12 bases in between. CDR3 length: 15 amino acids. The CDR3 loop reads CASSQVEGDDTEAFF. The CDR3 DNA follows: TGTGCCAGCAGCCAAGTCGAGGGAGACGACACTGAAGCTTTCTTT.

In this sample, this clone turned up once. This rearrangement joins TRBV5-4 to TRBJ2-2; TRBD2 aligns across 7 bases. Germline CDR1 is SGHNT and CDR2 is YYREEE (reference sequence). After removal of 0 bases from V and 7 bases from J, the junction contained 12 bases not matched to a gene. There are 17 residues in the CDR3. This CDR3 is CASSLELASSGNGELFF. The CDR3 nucleotides read TGTGCCAGCAGCTTGGAACTAGCGTCGAGCGGGAACGGGGAGCTGTTTTTT.

The chain is built from TRBV4-3 and TRBJ2-7; 7 bases align to TRBD2. CDR1 is LGHNA, CDR2 YSLEER, per germline. V was pared by 1 base and J by 1 base, with 4 bases of the junction left unmatched. The length of the CDR3 is 15 residues. CDR3 amino acids: CASSQGGGMSYEQYF. The CDR3 DNA sequence: TGCGCCAGCAGCCAAGGCGGGGGTATGTCCTACGAGCAGTACTTC.

The chain couples TRBV3-1 (or the pseudogene TRBV3-2) to TRBJ2-5; tentatively, D is TRBD2 (6 bases). V lost 0 bases and J lost 4, with 12 bases in between. Per germline, CDR1 LGHDT and CDR2 YNNKEL (reference sequence). This CDR3 spans 15 amino acids. Here the CDR3 reads CASSQDWTGVETQYF. The CDR3 bases are TGTGCCAGCAGCCAAGATTGGACGGGAGTAGAGACCCAGTACTTC.

The rearrangement links TRBV27 to TRBJ2-7; 13 bases line up with TRBD2. Germline CDR1 and CDR2: MNHEY and SMNVEV (reference sequence). The CDR3 length is 17 residues. V shed 5 bases and J 2 bases; nucleotides not matched to a gene: 9. Here the CDR3 DNA reads TGTGCCAGCAGTCCCGGACTAGCGGGGGCTGGTACCTACGAGCAGTACTTC. It codes for CASSPGLAGAGTYEQYF.

The chain links TRBV6-6 to TRBJ2-5; 9 bases are shared with TRBD1. The CDR3 is 14 amino acids. Germline-derived CDR1 and CDR2 are MNHNY and SVGAGI (reference sequence). Trimming took 4 bases from V and 5 from J; bases not matched to a gene: 5. The CDR3 protein is CASSLTGGSETQYF. The CDR3 bases are TGTGCCAGCAGTTTAACAGGGGGCAGTGAGACCCAGTACTTC.

J is TRBJ2-1 and V is TRBV24-1; possible D gene TRBD1, 6 bases. In germline, CDR1 is KGHDR, CDR2 SFDVKD. V lost 4 bases and J lost 0, with 12 bases in between. The CDR3 consists of 16 residues. The CDR3 spells CATSERSTGSYNEQFF. In nucleotides, the CDR3 is TGTGCCACCAGTGAAAGGTCGACAGGCTCCTACAATGAGCAGTTCTTC.

The chain joins TRBV4-3 to TRBJ1-3; the D is unclear. Germline loops: CDR1 LGHNA, CDR2 YSLEER. The V and J ends lost 1 base and 0 bases respectively, with 7 bases between them. This CDR3 comprises 15 residues. The CDR3 sequence is CASSQVLSSGNTIYF. The DNA for the CDR3 is TGCGCCAGCAGCCAAGTCCTCAGCTCTGGAAACACCATATATTTT.

As concerns this clone: The same CDR3 is also encoded by other DNA sequences in this sample. This chain links TRBV18 with TRBJ2-3; 7 bases map to TRBD2. V lost 0 bases and J lost 0; bases outside the gene matches: 0. This CDR3 has 15 residues. Germline V gene data show CDR1 as KGHSH and CDR2 as LQKENI. In DNA, the CDR3 is TGTGCCAGCTCACCACCTAGCGGGAGCACAGATACGCAGTATTTT. It codes for CASSPPSGSTDTQYF. The full variable domain, with the rest looked up from reference TRBV18 and TRBJ2-3, is NAGVMQNPRHLVRRRGQEARLRCSPMKGHSHVYWYRQLPEEGLKFMVYLQKENIIDESGMPKERFSAEFPKEGPSILRIQQVVRGDSAAYFCASSPPSGSTDTQYFGPGTRLTVL.

The J gene is TRBJ2-1, the V gene TRBV27; no definite D call. CDR1 is MNHEY, CDR2 SMNVEV, per germline (reference sequence). The CDR3 extends over 13 amino acids. Trimming pared 2 bases from V and 8 bases from J, leaving 10 bases between. The CDR3 sequence is CASSLRRVHEQFF. CDR3 nucleotides: TGTGCCAGCAGTTTAAGGAGAGTTCATGAGCAGTTCTTC.